The TCR beta chain under discussion was sequenced for a study of metastatic and nonmetastatic thyroid tumors. For the study at large: The comparison covered peripheral blood and tumor or nodule tissue in malignant and benign thyroid patients.

Germline assignment: CDR1 SEHNR and CDR2 FQNEAQ (reference sequence). The CDR3 spans 17 residues. The trim removed 1 base at V and 5 bases at J, leaving 11 bases unmatched. Study-level points and caveats: Reports indicated that malignant thyroid tumors showed significantly higher TCR beta diversity than benign nodules did, in blood and tumor.

This clone was counted ten times or more. What it binds is unknown. Each patient came to thyroid surgery without any prior treatment (of any kind). MiXCR reprocessed the PCR reads for TCRdb. The table has 20,000 to 25,000 clones, approximately 11% seen once. The J gene is TRBJ2-3, the V gene TRBV7-9; 8 nucleotides match TRBD1. The sequenced material came from blood. The TCR was taken from a female donor with papillary thyroid cancer or a benign thyroid nodule (not recorded which). Some clones in this sample may be carry-over from other donors' samples. CDR3 amino acids: CASSLVVTGEFLDTQYF. CDR3 nucleotide sequence: TGTGCCAGCAGCTTAGTTGTGACAGGGGAGTTTTTAGATACGCAGTATTTT.